The entry below describes one T cell receptor (beta chain). Its target is unknown. The sample originates from a study of shared clonotypes between healthy human individuals. Notes on the study in general: Rarefaction showed sorted-subset sequencing was incomplete despite large depth.

Profiling relied on immunoSEQ multiplex PCR, and the TCRdb table lists in-frame clones only, not all of them. The sample lists 180,000 or so clones; approximately 92% were seen once. Trimming stripped 0 bases from V and 6 bases from J, with 16 bases between. CDR3 size: 15 residues. CDR1 and CDR2 from the germline V gene are SGHNT and YYREEE (reference sequence). Sequencing input: naive CD4+ T cells sorted from blood. The subset was: CD45RA+ positively selected. The chain has TRBV5-4 and TRBJ2-7; a possible D gene is TRBD2 (5 bases). The receptor's source is a woman aged 25 to 45 in good health. The CDR3 region is CASSLDHSLVVEQYF. Written as DNA, the CDR3 is TGTGCCAGCAGCTTGGACCACTCACTAGTGGTCGAGCAGTACTTC.